This record looks at one TCR beta chain sequence and its context. The antigen it recognizes is unknown. Base-call qualities are not available, and no considerably larger clone is one nucleotide away. Libraries were constructed by the immunoSEQ multiplex PCR assay. DNA from the cultured and isolated CD4+ T cells underwent TCR beta CDR3 sequencing. In the authors' own workflow: Non-productive TCR sequences were discarded, and reads were trimmed to the CDR3 region, with only CDR3s of 7 or more amino acids retained. The MANAFEST web app was used to identify antigen-specific clonotypes by comparing expansion in peptide wells with expansion in reference cultures. For clones to be considered positive, expansion at FDR<0.05 versus reference and all other wells, an odds ratio above 5, and a frequency above 0.1% in two replicate wells were required. Clonotypes significantly expanded in SARS-CoV-2 spike wells and in at least one common cold coronavirus spike condition were defined as cross-reactive. CDR3 similarity was assessed by Levenshtein distance with the stringdist R package, and unrooted trees were built with ape in R 3.6.1. Here the immuneACCESS table is served through TCRdb, limited to in-frame sequences with V and J called. Missing clones are a known gap in these copies; in checked studies unresolved V genes cover under half, and the rest lacks a known reason. D and trimming were read from the DNA, whereas the V and J calls and clone size are those reported in that table. Recorded for this sample are approximately 66,000 clones; less than 80% of them occurred a single time. Together, the top ten hold about 2.4% of the sample.

The data stem from a study of vaccination effects on CD4 cells after COVID-19 (dated by TCRdb to 2021 to 2024). For context, the study as a whole: In the ViraFEST assay, PBMC were stimulated with viral peptide pools, and TCR sequencing was then used to find antigen-specific CD4+ T cell clonotypes based on their expansion. Post-vaccine samples across the study were collected a median of 72 days after the second dose, with a range of 14 to 241. Each well held under 2.5 million PBMC cultured in IMDM containing roughly 5.1% human AB serum, roughly 9.9 IU/ml IL-2 and gentamicin, along with approximately 10 ug/ml peptides. The study compared SARS-CoV-2 spike-specific CD4+ TCR repertoires before and after mRNA vaccination in COVID-19 convalescent patients and infection-naive vaccine recipients. Altogether, over 9 COVID-19 convalescent patients and several SARS-CoV-2-naive healthy vaccine recipients made up the full study. The Oncomine TCR Beta short-read assay on an Illumina iSeq 100 was used to sequence cultures from other donors in the study. Study-level results and caveats: In healthy vaccine recipients, vaccine-induced clones were almost all SARS-CoV-2 mono-reactive, with only 1 of 255 being cross-reactive with common cold coronaviruses. Limitations of the study were the small number of convalescent patients and the absence of early post-infection timepoints. Clones induced by infection and clones induced by vaccination both contracted markedly at late timepoints after vaccination, which fits with T cell responses waning over time.

After roughly 11 days of culture, CD4+ T cells were isolated with the EasySep CD4+ T cell isolation kit. Participants received two doses of either the BNT162b2 or the mRNA-1273 mRNA SARS-CoV-2 vaccine. None of the healthy vaccine recipients had a prior SARS-CoV-2 infection, which was confirmed by nucleocapsid antibody tests that came back negative both before and after vaccination. On days 3 and 7, half of the culture medium was replaced with fresh IL-2-containing medium. Unless otherwise noted, each peptide stimulation condition was cultured in triplicate wells. Using Ficoll-Paque Plus gradient centrifugation, PBMC were separated from whole blood and then either used fresh or cryopreserved at -140C. The QIAamp micro DNA kit was used to extract genomic DNA from the cultured CD4+ T cells. The germline ends are 17 bases apart after V is trimmed by 1 base and J by 2 bases. From the cysteine through the phenylalanine, the CDR3 covers 17 amino acids. The CDR3 DNA has 51 bases and is translated from base 1. Sequences MNHNS (CDR1) and SASEGT (CDR2) are obtained from the germline V gene.

Here the chain combines TRBV6-1 and TRBJ1-1; no D segment can be confidently identified. The TCR was taken from a human donor who received a COVID-19 vaccine. The sequenced sample was CD4+ T cells from PBMCs cultured without peptide, obtained after COVID-19 vaccination. The DNA reads TGTGCCAGCAGTGAAGGTATAGGTCTGGCCGCCAACACTGAAGCTTTCTTT. Its protein reads: CASSEGIGLAANTEAFF.